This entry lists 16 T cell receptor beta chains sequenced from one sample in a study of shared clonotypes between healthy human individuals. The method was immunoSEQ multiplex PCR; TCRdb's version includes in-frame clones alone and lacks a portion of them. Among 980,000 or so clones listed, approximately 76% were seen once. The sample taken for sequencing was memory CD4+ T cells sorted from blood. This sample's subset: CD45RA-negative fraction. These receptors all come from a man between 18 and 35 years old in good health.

CDR3 amino acids: CAWKSVGPYEQYF. Here the CDR3 DNA reads TGTGCCTGGAAGTCCGTCGGGCCCTACGAGCAGTACTTC. The chain couples TRBV30 to TRBJ2-5, with D uncertain. The end of the DNA aligns better with TRBJ2-7, so the J call may be wrong. This CDR3 is 13 amino acids long. CDR1 and CDR2 from the germline V gene are GTSNPN and SVGIG (reference sequence).

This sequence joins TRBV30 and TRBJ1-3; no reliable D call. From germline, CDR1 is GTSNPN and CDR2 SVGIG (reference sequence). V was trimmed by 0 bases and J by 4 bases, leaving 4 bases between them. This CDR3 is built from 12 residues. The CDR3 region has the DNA TGTGCCTGGAGTGTAAACGGAAACACCATATATTTT. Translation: CAWSVNGNTIYF. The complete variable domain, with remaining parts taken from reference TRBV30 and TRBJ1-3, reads SQTIHQWPATLVQPVGSPLSLECTVEGTSNPNLYWYRQAAGRGLQLLFYSVGIGQISSEVPQNLSASRPQDRQFILSSKKLLLSDSGFYLCAWSVNGNTIYFGEGSWLTVV.

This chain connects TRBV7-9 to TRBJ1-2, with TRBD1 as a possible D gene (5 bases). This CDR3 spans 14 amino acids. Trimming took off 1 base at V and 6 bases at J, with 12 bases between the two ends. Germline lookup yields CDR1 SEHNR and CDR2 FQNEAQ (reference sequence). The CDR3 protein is CASSLVQGRNGYTF. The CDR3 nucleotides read TGTGCCAGCAGCTTAGTCCAGGGCCGAAATGGCTACACCTTC.

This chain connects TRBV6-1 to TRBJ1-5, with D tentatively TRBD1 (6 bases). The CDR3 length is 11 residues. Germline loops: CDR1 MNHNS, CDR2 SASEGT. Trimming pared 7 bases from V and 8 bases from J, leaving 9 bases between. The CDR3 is CASTNREPQHF. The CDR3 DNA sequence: TGTGCCAGCACCAACAGGGAGCCCCAGCATTTT.

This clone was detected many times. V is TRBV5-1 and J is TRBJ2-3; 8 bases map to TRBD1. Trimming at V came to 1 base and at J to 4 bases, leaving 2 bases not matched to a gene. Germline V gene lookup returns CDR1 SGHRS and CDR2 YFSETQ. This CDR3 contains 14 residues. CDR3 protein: CASSLLQGADTQYF. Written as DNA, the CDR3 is TGCGCCAGCAGCTTGTTACAGGGGGCAGATACGCAGTATTTT.

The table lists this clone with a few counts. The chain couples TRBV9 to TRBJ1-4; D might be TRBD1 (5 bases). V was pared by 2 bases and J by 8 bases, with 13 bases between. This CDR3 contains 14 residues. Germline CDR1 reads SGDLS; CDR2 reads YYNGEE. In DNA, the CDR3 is TGTGCCAGCAGCGTTACAGGCCTGGGAGAAAAACTGTTTTTT. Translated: CASSVTGLGEKLFF.

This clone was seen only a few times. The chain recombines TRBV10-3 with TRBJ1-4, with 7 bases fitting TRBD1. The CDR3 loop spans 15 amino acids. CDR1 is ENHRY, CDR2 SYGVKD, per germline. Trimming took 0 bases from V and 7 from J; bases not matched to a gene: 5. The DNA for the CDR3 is TGTGCCATCAGTGAGTCACAGGGGTCGCCTGAAAAACTGTTTTTT. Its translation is CAISESQGSPEKLFF.

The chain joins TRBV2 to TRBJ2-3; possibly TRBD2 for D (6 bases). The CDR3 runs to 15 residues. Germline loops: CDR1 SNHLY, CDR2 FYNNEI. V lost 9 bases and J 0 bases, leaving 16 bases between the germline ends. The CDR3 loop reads CASAEGFTSTDTQYF. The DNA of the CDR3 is TGTGCCAGTGCGGAGGGGTTCACTAGCACAGATACGCAGTATTTT.

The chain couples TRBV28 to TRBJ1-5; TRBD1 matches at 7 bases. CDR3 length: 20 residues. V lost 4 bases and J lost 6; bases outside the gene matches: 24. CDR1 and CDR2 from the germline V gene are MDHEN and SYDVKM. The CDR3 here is CASSSYQARGRGRSSQPQHF. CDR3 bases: TGTGCCAGCAGTTCTTATCAGGCTCGTGGGAGGGGGCGCTCTTCTCAGCCCCAGCATTTT.

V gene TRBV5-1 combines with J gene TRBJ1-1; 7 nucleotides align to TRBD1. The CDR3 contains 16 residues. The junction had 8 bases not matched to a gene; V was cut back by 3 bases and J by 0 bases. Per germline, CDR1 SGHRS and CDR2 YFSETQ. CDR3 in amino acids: CASSWPGQKMNTEAFF. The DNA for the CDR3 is TGCGCCAGCAGCTGGCCGGGACAGAAAATGAACACTGAAGCTTTCTTT. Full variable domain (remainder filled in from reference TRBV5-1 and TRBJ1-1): KAGVTQTPRYLIKTRGQQVTLSCSPISGHRSVSWYQQTPGQGLQFLFEYFSETQRNKGNFPGRFSGRQFSNSRSEMNVSTLELGDSALYLCASSWPGQKMNTEAFFGQGTRLTVV.

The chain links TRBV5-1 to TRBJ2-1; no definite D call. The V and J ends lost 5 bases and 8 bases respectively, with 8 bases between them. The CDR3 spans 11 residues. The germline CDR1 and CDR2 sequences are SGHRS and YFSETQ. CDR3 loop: CASREAHEQFF. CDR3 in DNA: TGCGCCAGCAGAGAAGCTCATGAGCAGTTCTTC.

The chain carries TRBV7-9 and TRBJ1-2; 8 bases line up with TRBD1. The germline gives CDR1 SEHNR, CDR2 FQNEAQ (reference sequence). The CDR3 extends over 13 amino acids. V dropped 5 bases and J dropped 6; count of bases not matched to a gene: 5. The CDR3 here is CASSRTGRDGYTF. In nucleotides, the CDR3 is TGTGCCAGCAGCCGGACAGGGCGTGATGGCTACACCTTC.

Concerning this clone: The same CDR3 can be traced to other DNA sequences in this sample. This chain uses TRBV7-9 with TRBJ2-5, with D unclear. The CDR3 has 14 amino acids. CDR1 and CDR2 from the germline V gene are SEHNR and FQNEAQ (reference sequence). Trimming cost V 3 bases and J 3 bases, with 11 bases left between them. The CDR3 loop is CASSLAANEETQYF. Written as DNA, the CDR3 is TGTGCCAGCAGCTTGGCGGCTAATGAAGAGACCCAGTACTTC.

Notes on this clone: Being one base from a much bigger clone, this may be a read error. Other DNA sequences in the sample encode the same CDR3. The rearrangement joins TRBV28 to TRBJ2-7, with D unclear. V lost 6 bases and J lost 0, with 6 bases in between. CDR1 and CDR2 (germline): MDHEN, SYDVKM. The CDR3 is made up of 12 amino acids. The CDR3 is CASSSSSYEQYF. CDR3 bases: TGTGCCAGCAGCTCAAGCTCCTACGAGCAGTACTTC.

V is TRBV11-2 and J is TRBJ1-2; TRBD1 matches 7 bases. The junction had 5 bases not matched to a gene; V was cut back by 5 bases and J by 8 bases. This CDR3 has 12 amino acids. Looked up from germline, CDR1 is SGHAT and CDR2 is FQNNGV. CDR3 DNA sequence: TGTGCCAGCAGCCCCGACAGGGTAGGCTACACCTTC. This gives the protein CASSPDRVGYTF.

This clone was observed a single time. This chain's CDR3 is CASSFAGYSGNTIYF. In DNA, the CDR3 is TGTGCCAGCAGCTTTGCAGGCTACTCTGGAAACACCATATATTTT. The chain recombines TRBV5-8 with TRBJ1-3; unclear D gene. V was trimmed by 2 bases and J by 0 bases, leaving 9 bases between them. The germline gives CDR1 SGHTS, CDR2 YDEGEE. The CDR3 contains 15 residues.